The 26 T cell receptor beta chains listed next were all sequenced from one sample in a study of blood T cell repertoires in COVID-19. Assay used: immunoSEQ multiplex PCR; TCRdb lists only in-frame clones, some missing. In the table there are around 310,000 clones, 85% to 90% of which are singletons. Material: PBMCs or T cells enriched from blood (not recorded which). The receptors here all came from a woman in her twenties or thirties who had recovered from COVID-19.

The V gene is TRBV7-2, the J gene TRBJ2-3; TRBD2 agrees at 13 bases. Germline-derived CDR1 and CDR2 are SGHTA and FQGNSA. V gave up 4 bases and J gave up 1 base; unmatched junction bases: 8. The CDR3 extends over 18 amino acids. The CDR3 sequence: CASSWAGLAGVGTDTQYF. The DNA of the CDR3 is TGTGCCAGCAGCTGGGCTGGACTAGCGGGAGTCGGCACAGATACGCAGTATTTT.

This CDR3 is CASSPTGTGVRGIQETQYF. In DNA, the CDR3 is TGCGCCAGCAGCCCCACCGGGACAGGGGTTCGTGGGATCCAAGAGACCCAGTACTTC. The chain joins TRBV5-1 to TRBJ2-5; 10 nucleotides line up with TRBD1. Germline CDR1 reads SGHRS; CDR2 reads YFSETQ. The CDR3 contains 19 residues. V lost 4 bases, J lost 1 base, and 16 bases stayed unmatched.

The gene calls are TRBV11-2 and TRBJ2-7; TRBD2 agrees at 8 bases. CDR1 and CDR2 (germline): SGHAT, FQNNGV. CDR3 size: 16 residues. J was trimmed by 5 bases and V by 2 bases; bases with no gene match: 11. CDR3 DNA: TGTGCCAGCAGCTTACTCGCCGGGAGGGCCCGTAACGAGCAGTACTTC. Its protein is CASSLLAGRARNEQYF. Drawing the rest from reference TRBV11-2 and TRBJ2-7, the complete variable domain is EAGVAQSPRYKIIEKRQSVAFWCNPISGHATLYWYQQILGQGPKLLIQFQNNGVVDDSQLPKDRFSAERLKGVDSTLKIQPAKLEDSAVYLCASSLLAGRARNEQYFGPGTRLTVT.

The chain couples TRBV27 to TRBJ1-2, with TRBD1 identical over 10 bases. This CDR3 is 14 amino acids long. V lost 5 bases and J lost 5; bases outside the gene matches: 5. Germline CDR1 MNHEY, CDR2 SMNVEV (reference sequence). Written as DNA, the CDR3 is TGTGCCAGCAGTCCAGGGACAGGGGTGTATGGCTACACCTTC. Encoded protein: CASSPGTGVYGYTF.

The rearrangement joins TRBV7-8 to TRBJ2-3; D is perhaps TRBD2 (6 bases). The CDR3 runs to 15 residues. Germline V gives CDR1 SGHVS, CDR2 FQNEAQ. V was shortened by 5 bases and J by 0 bases, with 12 bases between the two germline ends. The DNA of the CDR3 is TGTGCCAGCAGCCCCGCTAGCGCTAGCACAGATACGCAGTATTTT. Encoded protein: CASSPASASTDTQYF.

Only one count was recorded for this clone. V usage is TRBV27 and J usage is TRBJ1-5, with D maybe TRBD1 (5 bases). This CDR3 spans 15 amino acids. V lost 5 bases, J lost 2 bases, and 13 bases lay in between. Germline CDR1 is MNHEY and CDR2 is SMNVEV (reference sequence). As DNA, the CDR3 is TGTGCCAGCAGTGGGGGGACCGAGGGCAATCAGCCCCAGCATTTT. Protein sequence: CASSGGTEGNQPQHF.

The chain couples TRBV19 to TRBJ2-4, with TRBD2 matching over 11 bases. The CDR3 runs 19 residues. After removal of 5 bases from V and 6 bases from J, the junction contained 18 bases not matched to a gene. Germline CDR1 is LNHDA and CDR2 is SQIVND (reference sequence). The CDR3 loop reads CASSPGQKLSGRAGNIQYF. CDR3 bases: TGTGCCAGTAGTCCTGGACAGAAACTTAGCGGGAGGGCGGGAAACATTCAGTACTTC.

CDR3 in DNA: TGTGCCAGCTCACCTCGGAAACAGGAAGCTAACTATGGCTACACCTTC. Its translation: CASSPRKQEANYGYTF. The chain is built from TRBV18 and TRBJ1-2; D might be TRBD1 (5 bases). With 3 bases removed from V and 0 bases from J, the gap between germline ends came to 14 bases. The V gene's germline CDR1 is KGHSH and CDR2 LQKENI. This CDR3 has 16 amino acids.

The genes are TRBV2 and TRBJ1-5, with no clear D. Germline-derived CDR1 and CDR2 are SNHLY and FYNNEI. The CDR3 runs 17 residues. Trimming took 4 bases from V and 6 from J, leaving 22 bases between them. CDR3 sequence: CASSARFQAILSQPQHF. CDR3 nucleotide sequence: TGTGCCAGCAGTGCGCGATTTCAGGCCATCCTGTCTCAGCCCCAGCATTTT. The entire variable domain, with the rest obtained from reference TRBV2 and TRBJ1-5, is as follows: EPEVTQTPSHQVTQMGQEVILRCVPISNHLYFYWYRQILGQKVEFLVSFYNNEISEKSEIFDDQFSVERPDGSNFTLKIRSTKLEDSAMYFCASSARFQAILSQPQHFGDGTRLSIL.

The gene calls are TRBV29-1 and TRBJ1-5; D not resolved. Germline V gene data show CDR1 as SQVTM and CDR2 as ANQGSEA. The CDR3 runs 12 residues. V was pared by 6 bases and J by 0 bases, with 6 bases between. The CDR3 is CSVRNSNQPQHF. As DNA, the CDR3 is TGCAGCGTCAGAAATAGCAATCAGCCCCAGCATTTT.

V is TRBV10-1 and J is TRBJ2-7; D might be TRBD1 (6 bases). Germline CDR1 WNHNN, CDR2 SYGVQD (reference sequence). Trimming shortened V by 2 bases and J by 3 bases, and 14 bases separated the two germline ends. The CDR3 spans 15 residues. The CDR3 nucleotides are TGCGCCAGCAGTGAGCCCTCCCAGGGGATCTACGAGCAGTACTTC. This encodes CASSEPSQGIYEQYF.

The gene calls are TRBV10-3 and TRBJ1-1; D gene uncertain. The CDR3 runs to 14 residues. The germline V gene has CDR1 ENHRY and CDR2 SYGVKD. V lost 2 bases to trimming and J lost 1 base, with 8 bases between them. The CDR3 here is CAISEAGRNTEAFF. Here the CDR3 DNA reads TGTGCCATCAGTGAGGCGGGCCGGAACACTGAAGCTTTCTTT.

The genes are TRBV6-5 and TRBJ1-4; 7 bases match TRBD1. This CDR3 contains 16 residues. V lost 2 bases to trimming and J lost 3 bases; unmatched junction nucleotides: 6. In germline, CDR1 is MNHEY, CDR2 SVGAGI. In DNA, the CDR3 is TGTGCCAGCAGTTACCTCACAGGGGTAGCTAATGAAAAACTGTTTTTT. This codes for CASSYLTGVANEKLFF.

This clone was found a few times. The chain recombines TRBV2 with TRBJ2-7; D is unclear. V gave up 4 bases and J gave up 7 bases, with 11 bases separating them. Germline CDR1 SNHLY, CDR2 FYNNEI. This CDR3 has 12 amino acids. DNA for the CDR3: TGTGCCAGCAGTGTCACGAGCCGGGAGCAGTACTTC. Protein: CASSVTSREQYF. Using reference TRBV2 and TRBJ2-7 for the parts outside the CDR3, the full variable domain is EPEVTQTPSHQVTQMGQEVILRCVPISNHLYFYWYRQILGQKVEFLVSFYNNEISEKSEIFDDQFSVERPDGSNFTLKIRSTKLEDSAMYFCASSVTSREQYFGPGTRLTVT.

The CDR3 loop is CSVPGLAGENEQFF. For the CDR3, the DNA is TGCAGCGTTCCCGGACTAGCGGGCGAGAATGAGCAGTTCTTC. The chain combines TRBV29-1 with TRBJ2-1; 11 bases are shared with TRBD2. The CDR3 length is 14 residues. Unmatched junction bases numbered 7, after V lost 5 bases and J lost 7 bases. The germline V gene encodes CDR1 SQVTM and CDR2 ANQGSEA.

The chain's CDR3 is CASSQERGNTQYF. Here the CDR3 DNA reads TGCGCCAGCAGCCAAGAGAGGGGGAATACGCAGTATTTT. The V call is TRBV4-3, the J call TRBJ2-3; TRBD1 is a possible D gene (6 bases). There are 13 residues in the CDR3. Germline assignment: CDR1 LGHNA and CDR2 YSLEER. V was trimmed by 0 bases and J by 7 bases, leaving 8 bases between them.

In this sample, this clone turned up once. The V gene is TRBV5-6, the J gene TRBJ2-5, with 9 positions matching TRBD1. CDR3 length: 15 amino acids. Germline loops: CDR1 SGHDT, CDR2 YYEEEE. V shed 0 bases and J 3 bases; nucleotides not matched to a gene: 3. The CDR3 DNA reads as TGTGCCAGCAGCTTGGTAACAGGGGGCAAAGAGACCCAGTACTTC. Its protein is CASSLVTGGKETQYF.

The rearrangement uses TRBV5-1 and TRBJ1-1; 7 bases align to TRBD1. CDR3 size: 13 residues. The V gene end was trimmed by 3 bases and the J gene end by 6 bases; junction bases not matched to a gene: 5. Per the germline V gene, CDR1 is SGHRS and CDR2 is YFSETQ. The CDR3 DNA follows: TGCGCCAGCAGCTCCCAGGGGGAGCCTGAAGCTTTCTTT. Protein: CASSSQGEPEAFF.

Written as DNA, the CDR3 is TGTGCCAGCAGCTTGGGGACAGGGGCTGGAAACACCATATATTTT. Amino acids: CASSLGTGAGNTIYF. This rearrangement joins TRBV5-6 to TRBJ1-3; 9 bases agree with TRBD1. V lost 0 bases and J lost 2; bases outside the gene matches: 0. CDR3 length equals 15 residues. Per the germline V gene, CDR1 is SGHDT and CDR2 is YYEEEE.

The genes are TRBV3-1 (or the pseudogene TRBV3-2) and TRBJ1-1, with D possibly being TRBD1 (6 bases). Germline CDR1 is LGHDT and CDR2 is YNNKEL (reference sequence). V dropped 1 base and J dropped 1 base, with 10 bases sitting between them. The CDR3 covers 15 residues. The CDR3 spells CASSQVSGANTEAFF. CDR3 DNA sequence: TGTGCCAGCAGCCAAGTGTCAGGGGCGAACACTGAAGCTTTCTTT.

The chain joins TRBV28 to TRBJ1-1, with TRBD1 matching 9 bases. CDR1 is MDHEN and CDR2 is SYDVKM in the germline V gene. J lost 5 bases, V lost 3 bases, and 7 bases had no gene match. This CDR3 is 15 amino acids long. The CDR3 region has the DNA TGTGCCAGCAGTTTCCCGGACAGGGGCGGGACTGAAGCTTTCTTT. Translation: CASSFPDRGGTEAFF.

The V gene is TRBV3-1 (or the pseudogene TRBV3-2), the J gene TRBJ2-3, with 7 positions matching TRBD2. The CDR3 runs to 15 residues. Germline CDR1 is LGHDT and CDR2 is YNNKEL (reference sequence). J lost 7 bases, V lost 8 bases, and 15 bases had no gene match. CDR3 DNA: TGTGCCAGCTCGCCGGGCCTAGCGGATATATATACGCAGTATTTT. Amino acids: CASSPGLADIYTQYF.

This chain connects TRBV5-1 to TRBJ2-3; the D gene is possibly TRBD2 (6 bases). Germline CDR1 reads SGHRS; CDR2 reads YFSETQ. The CDR3 loop spans 16 amino acids. Deletions cut 4 bases from V and 1 base from J, with 16 bases between. CDR3 sequence reads: CASSAGSVEGTDTQYF. The CDR3 region has the DNA TGCGCCAGCAGCGCGGGAAGTGTGGAGGGCACAGATACGCAGTATTTT. Complete variable domain (other parts from reference TRBV5-1 and TRBJ2-3): KAGVTQTPRYLIKTRGQQVTLSCSPISGHRSVSWYQQTPGQGLQFLFEYFSETQRNKGNFPGRFSGRQFSNSRSEMNVSTLELGDSALYLCASSAGSVEGTDTQYFGPGTRLTVL.

V gene TRBV15 combines with J gene TRBJ2-7; 9 bases are a match to TRBD1. J was trimmed by 6 bases and V by 2 bases; bases with no gene match: 8. CDR3 size: 15 residues. CDR1 LNHNV and CDR2 YYDKDF come from the germline V gene (reference sequence). Here the CDR3 reads CATSRYRDRELEQYF. DNA for the CDR3: TGTGCCACCAGCAGATACCGGGACAGGGAACTCGAGCAGTACTTC.

The V gene is TRBV10-2, the J gene TRBJ2-7, with 7 bases aligning to TRBD1. Trimming at V came to 3 bases and at J to 2 bases, leaving 4 bases not matched to a gene. CDR1 WSHSY and CDR2 SAAADI come from the germline V gene. This CDR3 has 14 residues. For the CDR3, the DNA is TGCGCCAGCAGTGAAACAGGGGTGACCTACGAGCAGTACTTC. Translated: CASSETGVTYEQYF.

The chain employs TRBV19 and TRBJ2-1; 10 positions match TRBD2. V gave up 4 bases and J gave up 7 bases; unmatched junction bases: 4. CDR3 length equals 14 residues. Germline V gene data show CDR1 as LNHDA and CDR2 as SQIVND (reference sequence). CDR3 region: CASSTRGLANEQFF. The CDR3 DNA reads as TGTGCCAGTAGTACCCGGGGACTAGCGAATGAGCAGTTCTTC.